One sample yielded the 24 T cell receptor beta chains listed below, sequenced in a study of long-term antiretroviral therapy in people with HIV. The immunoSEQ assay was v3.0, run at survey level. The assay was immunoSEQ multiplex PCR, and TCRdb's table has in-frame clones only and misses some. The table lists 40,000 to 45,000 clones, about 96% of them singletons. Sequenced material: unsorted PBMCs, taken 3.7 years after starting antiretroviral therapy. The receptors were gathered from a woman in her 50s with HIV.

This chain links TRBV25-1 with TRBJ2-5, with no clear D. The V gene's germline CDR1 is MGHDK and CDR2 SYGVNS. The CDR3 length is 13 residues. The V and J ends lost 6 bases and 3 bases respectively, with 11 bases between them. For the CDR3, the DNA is TGTGCCAGCAGCGTGGGGAATAAAGAGACCCAGTACTTC. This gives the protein CASSVGNKETQYF.

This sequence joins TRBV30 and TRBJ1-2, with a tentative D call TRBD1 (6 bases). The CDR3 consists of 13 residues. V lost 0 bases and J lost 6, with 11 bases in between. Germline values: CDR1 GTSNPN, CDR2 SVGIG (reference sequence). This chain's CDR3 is CAWSVLRGNGYTF. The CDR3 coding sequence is TGTGCCTGGAGTGTACTGAGGGGGAATGGCTACACCTTC.

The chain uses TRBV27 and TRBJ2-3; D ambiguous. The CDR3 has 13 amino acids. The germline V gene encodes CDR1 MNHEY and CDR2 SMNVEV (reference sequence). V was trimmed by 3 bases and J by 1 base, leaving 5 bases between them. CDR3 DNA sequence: TGTGCCAGCAGTTTTTCGCGCACAGATACGCAGTATTTT. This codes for CASSFSRTDTQYF.

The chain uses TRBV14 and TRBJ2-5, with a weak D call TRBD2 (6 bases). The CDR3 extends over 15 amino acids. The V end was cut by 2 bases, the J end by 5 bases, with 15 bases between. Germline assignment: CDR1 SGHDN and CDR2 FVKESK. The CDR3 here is CASSQFRGYGETQYF. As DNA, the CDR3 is TGTGCCAGCAGCCAATTTCGGGGGTACGGGGAGACCCAGTACTTC. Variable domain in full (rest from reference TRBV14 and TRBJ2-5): EAGVTQFPSHSVIEKGQTVTLRCDPISGHDNLYWYRRVMGKEIKFLLHFVKESKQDESGMPNNRFLAERTGGTYSTLKVQPAELEDSGVYFCASSQFRGYGETQYFGPGTRLLVL.

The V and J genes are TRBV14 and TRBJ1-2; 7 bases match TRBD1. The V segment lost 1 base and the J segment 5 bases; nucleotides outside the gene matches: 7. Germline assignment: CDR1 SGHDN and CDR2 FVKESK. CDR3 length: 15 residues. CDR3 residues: CASSQAAGGNYGYTF. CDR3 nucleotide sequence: TGTGCCAGCAGCCAAGCGGCAGGGGGGAATTATGGCTACACCTTC.

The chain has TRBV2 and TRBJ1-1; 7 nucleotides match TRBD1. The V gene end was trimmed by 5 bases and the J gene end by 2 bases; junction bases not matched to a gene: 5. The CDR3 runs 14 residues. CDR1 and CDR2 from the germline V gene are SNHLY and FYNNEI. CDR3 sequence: CASSLQGGNTEAFF. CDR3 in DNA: TGTGCCAGCAGTCTTCAGGGGGGAAACACTGAAGCTTTCTTT.

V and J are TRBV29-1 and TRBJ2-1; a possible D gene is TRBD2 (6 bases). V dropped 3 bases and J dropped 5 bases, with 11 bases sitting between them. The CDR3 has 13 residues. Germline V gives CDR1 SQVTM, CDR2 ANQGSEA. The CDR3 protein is CSVETGLHNEQFF. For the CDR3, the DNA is TGCAGCGTTGAGACGGGACTCCACAATGAGCAGTTCTTC.

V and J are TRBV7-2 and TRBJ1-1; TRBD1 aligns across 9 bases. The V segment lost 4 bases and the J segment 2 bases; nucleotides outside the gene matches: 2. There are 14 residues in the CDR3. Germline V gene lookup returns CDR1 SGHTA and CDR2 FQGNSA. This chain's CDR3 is CASSSGQGNTEAFF. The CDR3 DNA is TGTGCCAGCAGCTCGGGACAGGGTAACACTGAAGCTTTCTTT. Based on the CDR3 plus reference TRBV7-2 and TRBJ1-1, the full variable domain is GAGVSQSPSNKVTEKGKDVELRCDPISGHTALYWYRQSLGQGLEFLIYFQGNSAPDKSGLPSDRFSAERTGGSVSTLTIQRTQQEDSAVYLCASSSGQGNTEAFFGQGTRLTVV.

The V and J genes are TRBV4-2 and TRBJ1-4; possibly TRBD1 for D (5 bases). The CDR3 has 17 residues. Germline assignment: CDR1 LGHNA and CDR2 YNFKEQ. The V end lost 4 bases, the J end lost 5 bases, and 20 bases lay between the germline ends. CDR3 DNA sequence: TGTGCCAGCAGCCCTAAAACACCGGGACCTAAAAATGAAAAACTGTTTTTT. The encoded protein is CASSPKTPGPKNEKLFF.

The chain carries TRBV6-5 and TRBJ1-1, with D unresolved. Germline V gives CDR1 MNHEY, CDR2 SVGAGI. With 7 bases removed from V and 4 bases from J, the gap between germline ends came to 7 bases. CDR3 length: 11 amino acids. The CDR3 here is CASIFGTEAFF. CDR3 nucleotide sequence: TGTGCCAGCATCTTCGGCACTGAAGCTTTCTTT.

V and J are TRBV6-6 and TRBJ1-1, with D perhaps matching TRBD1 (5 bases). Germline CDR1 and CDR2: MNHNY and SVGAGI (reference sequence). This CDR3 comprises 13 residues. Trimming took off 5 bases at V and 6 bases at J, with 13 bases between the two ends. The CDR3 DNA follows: TGTGCCAGCAGTCCTTTTGGGGGACCTGAAGCTTTCTTT. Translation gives CASSPFGGPEAFF.

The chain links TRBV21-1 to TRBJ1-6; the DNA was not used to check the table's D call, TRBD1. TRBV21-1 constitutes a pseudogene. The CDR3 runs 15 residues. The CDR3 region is CASSKLGQGDSPLHF. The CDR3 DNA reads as TGTGCCAGCAGCAAACTAGGACAGGGTGATTCACCCCTCCACTTT.

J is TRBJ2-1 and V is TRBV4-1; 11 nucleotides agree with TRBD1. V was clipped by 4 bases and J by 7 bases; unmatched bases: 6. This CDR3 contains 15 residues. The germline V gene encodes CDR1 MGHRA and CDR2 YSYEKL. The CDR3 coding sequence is TGCGCCAGCAGCCGCGCCGGGACAGGGGGTAATGAGCAGTTCTTC. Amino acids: CASSRAGTGGNEQFF.

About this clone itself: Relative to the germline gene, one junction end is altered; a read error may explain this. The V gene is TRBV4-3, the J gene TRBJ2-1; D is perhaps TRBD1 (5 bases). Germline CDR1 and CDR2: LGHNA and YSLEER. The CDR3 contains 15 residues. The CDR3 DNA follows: TGCGCCAGCAGTCAAGGTCCCCAGGGTTACAATGAGCAGTTCTTC. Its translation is CASSQGPQGYNEQFF.

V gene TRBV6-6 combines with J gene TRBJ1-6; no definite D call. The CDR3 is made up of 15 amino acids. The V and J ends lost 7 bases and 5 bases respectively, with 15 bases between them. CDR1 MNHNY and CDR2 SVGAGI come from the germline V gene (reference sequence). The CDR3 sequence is CASNYGTGNNSPLHF. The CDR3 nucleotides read TGTGCCAGCAACTATGGCACCGGGAATAATTCACCCCTCCACTTT.

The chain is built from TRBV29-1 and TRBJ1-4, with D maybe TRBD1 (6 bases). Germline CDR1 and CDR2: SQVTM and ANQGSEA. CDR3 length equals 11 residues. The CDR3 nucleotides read TGCGGTACAGGGACTAATGAAAAACTGTTTTTT. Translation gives CGTGTNEKLFF.

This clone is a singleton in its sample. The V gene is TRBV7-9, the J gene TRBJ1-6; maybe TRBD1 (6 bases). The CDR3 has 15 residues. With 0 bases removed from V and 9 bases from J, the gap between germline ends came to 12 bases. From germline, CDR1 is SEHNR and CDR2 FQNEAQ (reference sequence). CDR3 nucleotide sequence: TGTGCCAGCAGCTTAGCAACTGGGGGCGGTTCACCCCTCCACTTT. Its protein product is CASSLATGGGSPLHF.

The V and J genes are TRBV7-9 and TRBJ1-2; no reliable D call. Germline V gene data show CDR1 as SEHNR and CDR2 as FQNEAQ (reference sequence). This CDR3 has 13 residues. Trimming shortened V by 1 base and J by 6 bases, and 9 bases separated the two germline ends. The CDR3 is CASSLDLQDGYTF. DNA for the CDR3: TGTGCCAGCAGCTTAGACCTCCAGGATGGCTACACCTTC. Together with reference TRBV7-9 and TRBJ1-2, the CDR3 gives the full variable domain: DTGVSQNPRHKITKRGQNVTFRCDPISEHNRLYWYRQTLGQGPEFLTYFQNEAQLEKSRLLSDRFSAERPKGSFSTLEIQRTEQGDSAMYLCASSLDLQDGYTFGSGTRLTVV.

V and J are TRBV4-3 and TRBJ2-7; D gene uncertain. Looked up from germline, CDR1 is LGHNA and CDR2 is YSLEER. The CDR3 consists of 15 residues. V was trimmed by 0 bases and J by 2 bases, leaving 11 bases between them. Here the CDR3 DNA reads TGCGCCAGCAGCCAAGATCGGACGGCTACCTACGAGCAGTACTTC. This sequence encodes CASSQDRTATYEQYF.

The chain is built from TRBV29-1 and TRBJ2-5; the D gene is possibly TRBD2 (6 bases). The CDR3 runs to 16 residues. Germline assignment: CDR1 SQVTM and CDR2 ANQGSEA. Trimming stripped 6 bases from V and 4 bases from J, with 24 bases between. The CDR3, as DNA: TGCAGCGTCCGGACTCCAGCGGGCCTTTGGTCAGAGACCCAGTACTTC. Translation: CSVRTPAGLWSETQYF.

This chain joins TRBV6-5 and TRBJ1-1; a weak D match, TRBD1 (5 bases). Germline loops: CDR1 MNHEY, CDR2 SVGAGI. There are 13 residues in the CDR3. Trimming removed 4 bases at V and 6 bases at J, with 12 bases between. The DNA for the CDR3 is TGTGCCAGCAGTTGGAGACAGTTAGCTGAAGCTTTCTTT. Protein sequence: CASSWRQLAEAFF.

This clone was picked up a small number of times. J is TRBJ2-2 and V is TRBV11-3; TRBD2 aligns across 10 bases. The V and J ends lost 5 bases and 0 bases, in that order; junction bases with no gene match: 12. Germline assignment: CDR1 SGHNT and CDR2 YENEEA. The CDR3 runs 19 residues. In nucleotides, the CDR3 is TGTGCCAGCAGCCCGGGTGGGGCTAGCGGGGGCCCGAACACCGGGGAGCTGTTTTTT. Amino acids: CASSPGGASGGPNTGELFF.

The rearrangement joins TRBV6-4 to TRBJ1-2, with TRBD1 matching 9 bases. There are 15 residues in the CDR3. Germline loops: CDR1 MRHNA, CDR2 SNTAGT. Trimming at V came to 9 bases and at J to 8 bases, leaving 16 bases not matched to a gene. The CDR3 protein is CARSKLWTGVCGYTF. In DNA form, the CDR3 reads TGTGCCAGGTCGAAGCTTTGGACAGGGGTCTGCGGCTACACCTTC.

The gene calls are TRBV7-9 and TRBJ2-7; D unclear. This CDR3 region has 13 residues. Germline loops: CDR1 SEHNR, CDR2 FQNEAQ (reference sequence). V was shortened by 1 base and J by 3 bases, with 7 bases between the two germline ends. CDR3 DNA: TGTGCCAGCAGCTTAGACAATTACTACGAGCAGTACTTC. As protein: CASSLDNYYEQYF.